Listed below are T cell receptor beta chains from one sample, sequenced in a study of graft-versus-host responses after intestinal transplantation. No cognate antigen is known for these TCRs. This table comes from immunoSEQ multiplex PCR, and its TCRdb copy is limited to in-frame clones, with some not included. Among tens of thousands of clones, around 90% were seen once, and the ten largest hold about 4%. The sequences come from unstimulated CD8+ T cells sorted from spleen or lymph node cells, collected before transplant. The receptors here all came from a human donor who was the organ donor for an intestinal transplant. CDR3s include the opening cysteine and the closing phenylalanine or tryptophan. The D gene is left open where the match is weak. Only part of the rows carry a size: once, few, many, or a class if the clone is expanded.

>TRBV6-6|.|TRBJ2-1|TRBD1
CATQGPYNEQFF
TGTGCCACACAGGGGCCTTACAATGAGCAGTTCTTC
>TRBV6-5|.|TRBJ1-1|.
CASSRIPDSNTEAFF
TGTGCCAGCAGTCGAATCCCGGACTCGAACACTGAAGCTTTCTTT
>TRBV10-3|.|TRBJ2-3|.
CAIKRQMGASSTDTQYF
TGTGCCATCAAGCGGCAAATGGGTGCCTCTAGCACAGATACGCAGTATTTT
>TRBV7-9|.|TRBJ1-2|.
CASSFNQGFRDYGYTF
TGTGCCAGCAGCTTTAATCAGGGATTCAGGGACTATGGCTACACCTTC
>TRBV6-4|.|TRBJ2-1|.
CASSDTDYSYNEQFF
TGTGCCAGCAGTGACACGGACTATTCCTACAATGAGCAGTTCTTC
>TRBV7-9|few|TRBJ1-1|.
CASSSGGEAFF
TGTGCCAGCAGCTCCGGGGGGGAGGCTTTCTTT
>TRBV4-1|.|TRBJ1-1|.
CASSRPLTADTEAFF
TGCGCCAGCAGCCGCCCCTTGACAGCCGACACTGAAGCTTTCTTT
>TRBV4-3|.|TRBJ2-3|TRBD2
CASSQLLAGGESTDTQYF
TGCGCCAGCAGCCAACTCCTAGCGGGGGGGGAAAGCACAGATACGCAGTATTTT
>TRBV4-1|many|TRBJ2-2|TRBD2
CASSQVRGGGAAAGELFF
TGCGCCAGCAGCCAAGTACGGGGCGGGGGGGCTGCGGCCGGGGAGCTGTTTTTT
>TRBV6-1|few|TRBJ2-1|TRBD2
CASSRTSGGLNEQFF
TGTGCCAGCAGCCGGACTAGCGGGGGGTTGAATGAGCAGTTCTTC
>TRBV6-5|.|TRBJ2-3|TRBD2
CASSGSGGKADTQYF
TGTGCCAGCAGTGGTAGCGGGGGGAAGGCAGATACGCAGTATTTT
>TRBV7-8|once|TRBJ1-4|.
CASSLGPTGRVREKLFF
TGTGCCAGCAGCTTAGGCCCCACGGGGAGGGTTCGCGAAAAACTGTTTTTT
>TRBV7-9|.|TRBJ2-6|TRBD1
CASSIGQGGYSGANVLTF
TGTGCCAGCAGCATTGGACAGGGGGGATACTCTGGGGCCAACGTCCTGACTTTC
>TRBV27|.|TRBJ1-2|.
CASSYGEGGYGYTF
TGTGCCAGCAGTTACGGGGAGGGCGGCTATGGCTACACCTTC
>TRBV6-6|.|TRBJ2-1|.
CASTRLSWLNNEQFF
TGTGCCAGCACCCGACTTTCTTGGTTGAACAATGAGCAGTTCTTC
>TRBV28|.|TRBJ2-1|.
CASTTGDNEQFF
TGTGCCAGCACGACGGGGGACAATGAGCAGTTCTTC
>TRBV5-5|few|TRBJ2-2|TRBD1
CASSLRGQTGELFF
TGTGCCAGCAGCTTAAGGGGGCAGACCGGGGAGCTGTTTTTT
>TRBV28|.|TRBJ1-5|.
CASSLVGRINQPQHF
TGTGCCAGCAGTTTAGTGGGGAGAATAAATCAGCCCCAGCATTTT
>TRBV5-4|.|TRBJ1-2|TRBD1
CASSIDRGGLPGYTF
TGTGCCAGCAGCATAGACAGGGGGGGTCTTCCTGGCTACACCTTC
>TRBV5-8|.|TRBJ1-2|.
CASSLERGHYGYTF
TGTGCCAGCAGCTTGGAACGGGGTCACTATGGCTACACCTTC
>TRBV27|.|TRBJ1-6|TRBD1
CASSLTGTGNSPLHF
TGTGCCAGCAGCCTGACCGGGACAGGTAATTCACCCCTCCACTTT
>TRBV7-8|.|TRBJ1-6|.
CASSLTRDSPLHF
TGTGCCAGCAGCCTAACCAGGGATTCACCCCTCCACTTT
>TRBV7-9|.|TRBJ1-4|.
CASSLSELLYEKLFF
TGTGCCAGCAGCTTATCGGAGCTACTCTATGAAAAACTGTTTTTT
>TRBV11-2|.|TRBJ2-3|.
CASSFPRGALLMTDTQYF
TGTGCCAGCAGCTTCCCCCGGGGGGCCCTCCTTATGACAGATACGCAGTATTTT
>TRBV9|.|TRBJ1-2|.
CASSVAINLDRPYGYTF
TGTGCCAGCAGCGTAGCGATCAACCTTGACAGGCCCTATGGCTACACCTTC
>TRBV6-6|.|TRBJ2-1|TRBD1
CASSYEDREYNEQFF
TGTGCCAGCAGTTACGAGGACAGGGAGTACAATGAGCAGTTCTTC
>TRBV7-6|.|TRBJ1-5|TRBD1
CASSAGPGQGSQPQHF
TGTGCCAGCAGCGCCGGTCCAGGACAGGGGAGTCAGCCCCAGCATTTT
>TRBV4-2|.|TRBJ2-2|TRBD1
CASSPWQGASTGELFF
TGTGCCAGCAGCCCTTGGCAGGGGGCCAGCACCGGGGAGCTGTTTTTT
>TRBV27|.|TRBJ1-2|TRBD1
CASSLLDRSSRDYGYTF
TGTGCCAGCAGTTTGTTGGACAGGAGTTCTAGGGACTATGGCTACACCTTC
>TRBV4-1|.|TRBJ2-1|TRBD2
CASSQVGGGPGQFF
TGCGCCAGCAGCCAAGTCGGGGGGGGCCCGGGGCAGTTCTTC
>TRBV2|.|TRBJ2-3|TRBD1
CASTTGTGRGDTQYF
TGTGCCAGCACTACCGGGACAGGTCGTGGAGATACGCAGTATTTT